This paragraph reports one TCR beta chain. What it recognizes is unknown. The data were produced by immunoSEQ multiplex PCR, yet TCRdb's version contains in-frame clones alone and is incomplete. The sample comprises 20,000 to 25,000 clones, roughly 97% of which are singletons, and under 8% rests with the top ten. This record belongs to a study of T cells in tuberculosis. Overall study context: A South African cohort included IGRA-negative adolescents, latently infected IGRA-positive adolescents and adults with active tuberculosis.

The germline V gene has CDR1 SGHTA and CDR2 FQGTGA. With V trimmed by 3 bases and J by 4 bases, 6 bases remained unmatched. This CDR3 is 15 amino acids long. The study, taken as a whole, reports: The TCR-beta difference was not significant; alpha differences partly reflected length.

This receptor was taken from a donor between 5 and 29 years old with latent tuberculosis or without tuberculosis infection. Sequencing was done on a sample of PBMCs. The chain links TRBV7-3 to TRBJ2-5; 9 positions agree with TRBD2. In DNA, the CDR3 is TGTGCCAGCAGCTTCCGCGGGGGGGCTGGAGAGACCCAGTACTTC. This translates into CASSFRGGAGETQYF.